The 18 T cell receptor beta chains below were found in one sample sequenced in a study of T cells in narcolepsy. The repertoire was sequenced with immunoSEQ multiplex PCR; TCRdb's copy has only in-frame clones and lacks some. The sample includes tens of thousands of clones, roughly 88% of them seen just once. Material for sequencing was CD45RA- memory CD4+ T cells from PBMCs. The source of these receptors is a human donor with narcolepsy.

The V gene is TRBV21-1, the J gene TRBJ2-7; no check of the table's D call, TRBD1, against the DNA was made. TRBV21-1 is recorded as a pseudogene. This CDR3 is built from 16 residues. This chain's CDR3 is CASSKGDSAFSYEQYF. The CDR3 nucleotides are TGTGCCAGCAGCAAAGGGGACAGCGCTTTCTCCTACGAGCAGTACTTC.

CDR3 nucleotides: TGTGCCAGTCAGGGATCTTACGGTGAGACCCAGTACTTC. This codes for CASQGSYGETQYF. The V call is TRBV11-3, the J call TRBJ2-5, with D perhaps TRBD1 (5 bases). CDR1 is SGHNT, CDR2 YENEEA, per germline. The germline V and J ends were trimmed by 9 bases and 5 bases, with 16 bases remaining between them. CDR3 length equals 13 residues. The complete variable domain, with remaining parts taken from reference TRBV11-3 and TRBJ2-5, reads EAGVVQSPRYKIIEKKQPVAFWCNPISGHNTLYWYLQNLGQGPELLIRYENEEAVDDSQLPKDRFSAERLKGVDSTLKIQPAELGDSAVYLCASQGSYGETQYFGPGTRLLVL.

The chain combines TRBV5-1 with TRBJ1-2; D not resolved. The V end was cut by 0 bases, the J end by 7 bases, with 16 bases between. This CDR3 has 15 residues. Germline V CDR1 and CDR2: SGHRS, YFSETQ. CDR3 in DNA: TGCGCCAGCAGCTTGGCCACCTCGTCAGCGGGTGGCTACACCTTC. Amino acid sequence: CASSLATSSAGGYTF. The whole variable domain, filled in from reference TRBV5-1 and TRBJ1-2, reads KAGVTQTPRYLIKTRGQQVTLSCSPISGHRSVSWYQQTPGQGLQFLFEYFSETQRNKGNFPGRFSGRQFSNSRSEMNVSTLELGDSALYLCASSLATSSAGGYTFGSGTRLTVV.

The chain links TRBV6-5 to TRBJ2-2; 8 bases agree with TRBD1. The germline V gene encodes CDR1 MNHEY and CDR2 SVGAGI. The CDR3 loop spans 15 amino acids. The V segment lost 7 bases and the J segment 1 base; nucleotides outside the gene matches: 5. CDR3 region: CASTTGTGNTGELFF. CDR3 nucleotides: TGTGCCAGCACCACCGGGACAGGGAACACCGGGGAGCTGTTTTTT.

This chain uses TRBV18 with TRBJ2-2, with D possibly TRBD2 on 6 matching bases. V was shortened by 3 bases and J by 3 bases, with 14 bases between the two germline ends. The V gene's germline CDR1 is KGHSH and CDR2 LQKENI. This CDR3 has 16 amino acids. The CDR3 loop is CASSPSGGEYTGELFF. The CDR3 DNA reads TGTGCCAGCTCACCTTCGGGCGGGGAGTACACCGGGGAGCTGTTTTTT.

On this clone: The sample holds other DNA sequences that translate to the same CDR3. This chain links TRBV19 with TRBJ1-2; D is undetermined. Germline loops: CDR1 LNHDA, CDR2 SQIVND (reference sequence). V lost 5 bases and J 6 bases, leaving 13 bases between the germline ends. The CDR3 loop spans 13 amino acids. CDR3 region: CASSGPGFNGYTF. In DNA form, the CDR3 reads TGTGCCAGTAGTGGTCCGGGGTTTAATGGCTACACCTTC.

In its sample, this clone was seen once. The V and J genes are TRBV5-7 and TRBJ2-6; TRBD1 matches at 10 bases. TRBV5-7 is marked as an open reading frame, function uncertain. The CDR3 consists of 18 residues. The V gene end was trimmed by 4 bases and the J gene end by 0 bases; junction bases not matched to a gene: 7. CDR3 amino acids: CASSVDRGATSGANVLTF. DNA for the CDR3: TGTGCCAGCAGCGTGGACAGGGGGGCCACCTCTGGGGCCAACGTCCTGACTTTC.

The chain employs TRBV7-2 and TRBJ1-2, with D unresolved. This CDR3 contains 14 residues. CDR1 is SGHTA and CDR2 is FQGNSA in the germline V gene. V lost 7 bases to trimming and J lost 4 bases, with 16 bases between them. CDR3 amino acids: CASTQREAGYGYTF. Written as DNA, the CDR3 is TGTGCCAGCACCCAACGGGAGGCAGGCTATGGCTACACCTTC.

DNA of the CDR3: TGTGCCAGCAGTACCGCCGAGGGGTACACTGAAGCTTTCTTT. This encodes CASSTAEGYTEAFF. The genes are TRBV27 and TRBJ1-1; tentative D call: TRBD1 (5 bases). Germline CDR1 is MNHEY and CDR2 is SMNVEV (reference sequence). The length of the CDR3 is 14 residues. The germline V and J ends were trimmed by 5 bases and 3 bases, with 13 bases remaining between them.

This clone was recorded a few times. The chain links TRBV5-1 to TRBJ2-5; 9 bases are a match to TRBD2. Trimming removed 7 bases from V and 0 bases from J; junction bases left unmatched: 4. Germline-derived CDR1 and CDR2 are SGHRS and YFSETQ. CDR3 size: 14 residues. CDR3: CASAGGTDQETQYF. In DNA form, the CDR3 reads TGCGCCAGCGCGGGGGGGACAGACCAAGAGACCCAGTACTTC.

The chain employs TRBV15 and TRBJ2-3, with D unclear. Germline V lookup: CDR1 LNHNV, CDR2 YYDKDF (reference sequence). V lost 0 bases and J lost 4, with 8 bases in between. This CDR3 spans 14 amino acids. The CDR3 bases are TGTGCCACCAGCAGAGATCAATCCCCAGATACGCAGTATTTT. Its translation: CATSRDQSPDTQYF.

V usage is TRBV7-9 and J usage is TRBJ2-3, with D tentatively TRBD1 or TRBD2 (6 bases each). The CDR3 runs 13 residues. Trimming cost V 10 bases and J 2 bases, with 13 bases left between them. Germline values: CDR1 SEHNR, CDR2 FQNEAQ (reference sequence). The CDR3 sequence is CATGGGSTDTQYF. CDR3 in DNA: TGTGCCACCGGGGGCGGATCCACAGATACGCAGTATTTT.

The chain has TRBV11-2 and TRBJ2-7; 9 bases are shared with TRBD2. CDR3 length: 15 amino acids. Unmatched junction bases numbered 13, after V lost 10 bases and J lost 3 bases. Germline V gene sequence: CDR1 SGHAT, CDR2 FQNNGV. CDR3 DNA: TGTGCCAACAAGCTCCAAGCGGGAGGTCTCTACGAGCAGTACTTC. This gives the protein CANKLQAGGLYEQYF.

The chain is built from TRBV30 and TRBJ2-3; a possible D gene is TRBD1 (6 bases). This CDR3 has 15 residues. Looked up from germline, CDR1 is GTSNPN and CDR2 is SVGIG (reference sequence). Between the trimmed V and J ends, which lost 0 bases and 0 bases, there was a span of 10 bases. The CDR3 spells CAWSVQGFSTDTQYF. The CDR3 DNA reads TGTGCCTGGAGTGTACAGGGATTTAGCACAGATACGCAGTATTTT. The whole variable domain, filled in from reference TRBV30 and TRBJ2-3, reads SQTIHQWPATLVQPVGSPLSLECTVEGTSNPNLYWYRQAAGRGLQLLFYSVGIGQISSEVPQNLSASRPQDRQFILSSKKLLLSDSGFYLCAWSVQGFSTDTQYFGPGTRLTVL.

The chain links TRBV18 to TRBJ2-5; D not resolved. The CDR3 has 12 residues. CDR1 is KGHSH, CDR2 LQKENI, per germline. V was cut by 6 bases and J by 6 bases, with 11 bases left in between. Here the CDR3 reads CASSQQEKTQYF. The CDR3, as DNA: TGTGCCAGCTCCCAACAAGAGAAGACCCAGTACTTC. Combining the CDR3 with reference TRBV18 and TRBJ2-5 gives the whole variable domain NAGVMQNPRHLVRRRGQEARLRCSPMKGHSHVYWYRQLPEEGLKFMVYLQKENIIDESGMPKERFSAEFPKEGPSILRIQQVVRGDSAAYFCASSQQEKTQYFGPGTRLLVL.

The chain employs TRBV7-9 and TRBJ2-3; 9 positions agree with TRBD1. After removal of 8 bases from V and 4 bases from J, the junction contained 7 bases not matched to a gene. Germline CDR1 is SEHNR and CDR2 is FQNEAQ (reference sequence). This CDR3 region has 14 residues. The CDR3: CASYNRGLSDTQYF. The CDR3 region has the DNA TGTGCCAGCTACAACAGGGGGCTATCAGATACGCAGTATTTT. Supplemented by reference TRBV7-9 and TRBJ2-3, the full variable domain reads DTGVSQNPRHKITKRGQNVTFRCDPISEHNRLYWYRQTLGQGPEFLTYFQNEAQLEKSRLLSDRFSAERPKGSFSTLEIQRTEQGDSAMYLCASYNRGLSDTQYFGPGTRLTVL.

The chain links TRBV4-3 to TRBJ2-5, with D possibly matching TRBD2 (5 bases). The CDR3 covers 14 residues. Trimming removed 0 bases at V and 5 bases at J, with 10 bases between. Per germline, CDR1 LGHNA and CDR2 YSLEER. CDR3 amino acids: CASSQDVWEETQYF. The CDR3 DNA reads TGCGCCAGCAGCCAAGATGTCTGGGAGGAGACCCAGTACTTC.

This clone was seen just once. The gene calls are TRBV6-1 and TRBJ1-5; the D gene is possibly TRBD1 (5 bases). Germline loops: CDR1 MNHNS, CDR2 SASEGT. This CDR3 is 16 amino acids long. Trimming cost V 1 base and J 2 bases, with 12 bases left between them. The CDR3 region has the DNA TGTGCCAGCAGTGAAGAGAAAGGGGTGGGCAATCAGCCCCAGCATTTT. It yields the protein CASSEEKGVGNQPQHF.